The next 15 T cell receptor beta chains were all read from a single sample in a study of post-analysis software for immune sequencing data. No antigen has been identified for these receptors. Study-level results: Among roughly five TRBV segments more frequent in patients than controls were TRBV5-6, TRBV5-1 and TRBV20-1.

Tagging with unique molecular identifiers was a feature of the TCR beta cDNA libraries. Each CDR3 protein is one row after TCRdb ran MiXCR on the PCR reads. Of fewer than 850,000 distinct CDR3 sequences in the sample, around 46% were seen once. The sample taken for sequencing was blood. All receptors derive from a girl between 10 and 17 years old with multiple sclerosis.

The chain couples TRBV5-1 to TRBJ2-3; D gene ambiguous. Germline CDR1 is SGHRS and CDR2 is YFSETQ. The CDR3 length is 17 residues. V dropped 0 bases and J dropped 1 base, with 15 bases sitting between them. The CDR3 here is CASSLEGGGIGTDTQYF. As DNA, the CDR3 is TGCGCCAGCAGCTTGGAAGGCGGCGGAATCGGCACAGATACGCAGTATTTT.

This clonotype was recorded only once. This rearrangement joins TRBV7-8 to TRBJ1-6, with 8 positions matching TRBD1. The germline V gene encodes CDR1 SGHVS and CDR2 FQNEAQ. Trimming cost V 5 bases and J 2 bases; bases outside gene matches: 5. CDR3 length equals 16 residues. CDR3 amino acids: CASSAGGRTYNSPLHF. CDR3 nucleotide sequence: TGTGCCAGCAGCGCAGGGGGCAGGACCTATAATTCACCCCTCCACTTT. Filled out from reference TRBV7-8 and TRBJ1-6, the complete variable domain reads GAGVSQSPRYKVAKRGQDVALRCDPISGHVSLFWYQQALGQGPEFLTYFQNEAQLDKSGLPSDRFFAERPEGSVSTLKIQRTQQEDSAVYLCASSAGGRTYNSPLHFGNGTRLTVT.

The chain has TRBV4-3 and TRBJ2-4; 15 nucleotides line up with TRBD2. Germline values: CDR1 LGHNA, CDR2 YSLEER. J gave up 5 bases and V 4 bases, and 9 bases lay outside the gene matches. The CDR3 is 18 residues long. CDR3 in amino acids: CASSLRTSGRVEENIQYF. The CDR3 region has the DNA TGCGCCAGCAGCCTACGGACTAGCGGGAGGGTTGAGGAAAACATTCAGTACTTC.

The genes are TRBV25-1 and TRBJ2-2; D possibly corresponds to TRBD1 (7 bases). V was pared by 1 base and J by 4 bases, with 19 bases between. The CDR3 consists of 18 residues. Germline V gene data show CDR1 as MGHDK and CDR2 as SYGVNS. The CDR3 loop reads CASSEWDFGAGGTGELFF. The CDR3 DNA sequence: TGTGCCAGCAGTGAATGGGACTTTGGGGCAGGGGGCACCGGGGAGCTGTTTTTT.

The chain is built from TRBV3-1 and TRBJ1-2; D remains ambiguous. Looked up from germline, CDR1 is LGHDT and CDR2 is YNNKEL (reference sequence). This CDR3 has 15 residues. Deletions cut 4 bases from V and 0 bases from J, with 12 bases between. CDR3 amino acids: CASSPLWGANYGYTF. CDR3 DNA sequence: TGTGCCAGCAGCCCCCTCTGGGGAGCTAACTATGGCTACACCTTC.

This chain uses TRBV30 with TRBJ2-1, with 12 bases lining up with TRBD2. V lost 0 bases, J lost 6 bases, and 9 bases stayed unmatched. The germline CDR1 and CDR2 sequences are GTSNPN and SVGIG (reference sequence). The CDR3 runs to 17 residues. This CDR3 reads CAWSVLRTSGKGNEQFF. In nucleotides, the CDR3 is TGTGCCTGGAGTGTCCTCAGGACTAGCGGGAAAGGCAATGAGCAGTTCTTC.

This chain connects TRBV13 to TRBJ2-1; maybe TRBD1 (5 bases). The V gene's germline CDR1 is PRHDT and CDR2 FYEKMQ (reference sequence). Trimming stripped 5 bases from V and 8 bases from J, with 19 bases between. The CDR3 length is 15 residues. The CDR3 reads CASSPLVVRGDEQFF. In DNA, the CDR3 is TGTGCCAGCAGCCCCCTAGTGGTTAGGGGCGATGAGCAGTTCTTC.

The sample holds a few counts of this clonotype. The V call is TRBV7-2, the J call TRBJ2-7; D remains unclear. This CDR3 comprises 14 residues. The V gene lost 5 bases and the J gene lost 7 bases, with 18 bases spanning the gap. Per the germline V gene, CDR1 is SGHTA and CDR2 is FQGNSA. The CDR3 here is CASSRMGAVQEQYF. CDR3 nucleotides: TGTGCCAGCAGCCGAATGGGCGCGGTTCAGGAGCAGTACTTC.

V is TRBV20-1 and J is TRBJ2-7; D uncertain. Germline CDR1 reads DFQATT; CDR2 reads SNEGSKA (reference sequence). The CDR3 consists of 19 residues. The ends were cut back, 2 bases at V and 0 bases at J, with 26 bases in the middle. In nucleotides, the CDR3 is TGCAGTGCTAGAATTGCGACGCAGATCGCTACCATGTACTCCTACGAGCAGTACTTC. This sequence encodes CSARIATQIATMYSYEQYF.

The chain joins TRBV7-9 to TRBJ2-3; D is uncertain. Germline values: CDR1 SEHNR, CDR2 FQNEAQ (reference sequence). This CDR3 has 14 residues. The V gene lost 2 bases and the J gene lost 10 bases, with 16 bases spanning the gap. The CDR3 bases are TGTGCCAGCAGCTTATTGGCGGAGCAGTCGGCGCAGTATTTT. Its translation is CASSLLAEQSAQYF.

J is TRBJ2-7 and V is TRBV20-1, with 9 bases aligning to TRBD2. Losses at the gene ends were 0 bases for V and 3 bases for J; bases not matched to a gene: 6. Germline V gives CDR1 DFQATT, CDR2 SNEGSKA (reference sequence). The CDR3 is made up of 15 amino acids. The DNA for the CDR3 is TGCAGTGCTAGAGAGGGACTAGCAGGGGTCTACGAGCAGTACTTC. Translating it yields CSAREGLAGVYEQYF.

This clonotype occurred a few times. The rearrangement links TRBV29-1 to TRBJ1-1; 8 bases are a match to TRBD1. CDR1 and CDR2 from the germline V gene are SQVTM and ANQGSEA. The CDR3 has 14 amino acids. V lost 7 bases, J lost 4 bases, and 11 bases stayed unmatched. The CDR3 nucleotides read TGCAGCGCCAAGCAGGGGGCGCGGAGCACTGAAGCTTTCTTT. Translated, it gives CSAKQGARSTEAFF.

This clonotype was counted only a few times. The rearrangement uses TRBV29-1 and TRBJ1-1; no firm D call. The V and J ends lost 8 bases and 5 bases respectively, with 15 bases between them. Germline CDR1 SQVTM, CDR2 ANQGSEA. The CDR3 has 12 residues. The CDR3 DNA is TGCAGCACCCTAAGAATAGGGACTGAAGCTTTCTTT. Protein: CSTLRIGTEAFF.

CDR3 nucleotides: TGCGCCAGCAGCAGTGGAGCCAGGGGCAATGAGCAGTTCTTC. It codes for CASSSGARGNEQFF. The genes are TRBV5-1 and TRBJ2-1; the D gene is possibly TRBD1 (6 bases). Germline loops: CDR1 SGHRS, CDR2 YFSETQ. Trimming stripped 4 bases from V and 6 bases from J, with 14 bases between. CDR3 length equals 14 residues. Combining the CDR3 with reference TRBV5-1 and TRBJ2-1 gives the whole variable domain KAGVTQTPRYLIKTRGQQVTLSCSPISGHRSVSWYQQTPGQGLQFLFEYFSETQRNKGNFPGRFSGRQFSNSRSEMNVSTLELGDSALYLCASSSGARGNEQFFGPGTRLTVL.

This clonotype was seen only a few times. The genes are TRBV9 and TRBJ1-1; 9 bases map to TRBD1. With V trimmed by 4 bases and J by 3 bases, 4 bases remained unmatched. CDR3 length: 14 amino acids. CDR1 SGDLS and CDR2 YYNGEE come from the germline V gene. CDR3 region: CASSLRTGDTEAFF. Here the CDR3 DNA reads TGTGCCAGCAGCCTTCGGACAGGGGACACTGAAGCTTTCTTT.